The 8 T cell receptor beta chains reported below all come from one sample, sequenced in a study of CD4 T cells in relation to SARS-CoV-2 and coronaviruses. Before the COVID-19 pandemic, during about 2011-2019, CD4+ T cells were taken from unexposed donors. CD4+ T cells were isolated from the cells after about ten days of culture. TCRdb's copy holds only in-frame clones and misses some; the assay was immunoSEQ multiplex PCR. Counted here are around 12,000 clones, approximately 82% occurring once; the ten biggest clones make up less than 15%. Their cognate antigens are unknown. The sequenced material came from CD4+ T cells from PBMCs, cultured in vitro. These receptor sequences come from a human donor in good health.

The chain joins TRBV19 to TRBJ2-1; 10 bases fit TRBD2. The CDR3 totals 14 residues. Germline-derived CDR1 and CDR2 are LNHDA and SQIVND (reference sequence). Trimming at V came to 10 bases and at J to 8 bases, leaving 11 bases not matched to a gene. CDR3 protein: CATRLAGLGDEQFF. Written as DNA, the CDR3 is TGTGCCACAAGACTAGCGGGCCTGGGCGATGAGCAGTTCTTC. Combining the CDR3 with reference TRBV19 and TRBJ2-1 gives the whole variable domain DGGITQSPKYLFRKEGQNVTLSCEQNLNHDAMYWYRQDPGQGLRLIYYSQIVNDFQKGDIAEGYSVSREKKESFPLTVTSAQKNPTAFYLCATRLAGLGDEQFFGPGTRLTVL.

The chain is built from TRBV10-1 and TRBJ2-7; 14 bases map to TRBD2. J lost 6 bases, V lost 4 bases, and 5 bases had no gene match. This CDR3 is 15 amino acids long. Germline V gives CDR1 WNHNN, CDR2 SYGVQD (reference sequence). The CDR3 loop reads CASSAGTSGGTEQYF. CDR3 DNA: TGCGCCAGCAGTGCCGGGACTAGCGGGGGCACCGAGCAGTACTTC.

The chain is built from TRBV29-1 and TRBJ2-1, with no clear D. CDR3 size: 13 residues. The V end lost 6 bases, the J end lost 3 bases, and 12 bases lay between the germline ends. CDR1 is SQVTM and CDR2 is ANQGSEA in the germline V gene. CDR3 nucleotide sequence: TGCAGCGTACTCGCGAGCCACTACAATGAGCAGTTCTTC. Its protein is CSVLASHYNEQFF.

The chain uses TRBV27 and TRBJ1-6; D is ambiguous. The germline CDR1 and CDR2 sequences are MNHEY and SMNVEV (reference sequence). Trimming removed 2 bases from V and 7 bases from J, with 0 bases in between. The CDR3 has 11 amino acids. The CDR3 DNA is TGTGCCAGCAGTTTAAATTCACCCCTCCACTTT. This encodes CASSLNSPLHF.

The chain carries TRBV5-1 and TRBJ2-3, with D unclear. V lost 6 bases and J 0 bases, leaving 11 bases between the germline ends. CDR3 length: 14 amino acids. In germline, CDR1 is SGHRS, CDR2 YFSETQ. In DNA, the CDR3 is TGCGCCAGCAAAGTGACCTTGAGCACAGATACGCAGTATTTT. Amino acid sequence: CASKVTLSTDTQYF.

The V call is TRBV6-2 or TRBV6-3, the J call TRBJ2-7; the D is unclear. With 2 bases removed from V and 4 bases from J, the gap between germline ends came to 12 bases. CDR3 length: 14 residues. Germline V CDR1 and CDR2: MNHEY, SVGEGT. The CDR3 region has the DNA TGTGCCAGCAGTTACCCTACGCTAAGATACGAGCAGTACTTC. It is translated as CASSYPTLRYEQYF.

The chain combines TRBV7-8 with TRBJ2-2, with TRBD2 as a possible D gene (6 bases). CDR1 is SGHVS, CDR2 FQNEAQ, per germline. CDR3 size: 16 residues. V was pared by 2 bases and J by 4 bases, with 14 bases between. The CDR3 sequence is CASSLRAGTITGELFF. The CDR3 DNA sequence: TGTGCCAGCAGCTTACGAGCGGGTACGATCACCGGGGAGCTGTTTTTT.

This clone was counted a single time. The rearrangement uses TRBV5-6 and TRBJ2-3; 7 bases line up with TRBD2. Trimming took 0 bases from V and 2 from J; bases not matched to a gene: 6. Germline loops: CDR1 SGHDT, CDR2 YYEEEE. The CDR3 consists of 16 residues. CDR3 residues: CASSLARLAVTDTQYF. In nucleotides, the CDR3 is TGTGCCAGCAGCTTGGCCCGCCTAGCGGTCACAGATACGCAGTATTTT. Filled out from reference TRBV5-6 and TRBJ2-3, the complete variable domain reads DAGVTQSPTHLIKTRGQQVTLRCSPKSGHDTVSWYQQALGQGPQFIFQYYEEEERQRGNFPDRFSGHQFPNYSSELNVNALLLGDSALYLCASSLARLAVTDTQYFGPGTRLTVL.